A selection of T cell receptor beta chains follows, all from one sample in a study of blood T cell repertoires in COVID-19. Using immunoSEQ multiplex PCR, the repertoire was profiled, and TCRdb retains in-frame clones only, with some absent. In the table there are 200,000 to 250,000 clones, about 90% of which are singletons. Sequencing was performed on peripheral blood. All receptors come from a man in his thirties or forties with acute or convalescent COVID-19. The CDR3 runs from the conserved cysteine through the conserved F or W. Fields, in order: D gene, clone size, J gene, V gene, CDR3 DNA, CDR3 protein. The D gene is left open where the match is weak. For some rows the clone size is stated as once, few or many, or as a class when expanded; others skip it.

>TRBD1|-|TRBJ2-1|TRBV28
TGTGCAAGCAGGCCCCCAGACAGGGGTACGAATGAGCAGTTCTTC
CASRPPDRGTNEQFF
>-|-|TRBJ1-5|TRBV29-1
TGCAGCGTTAGGGGCGGCAGCAATCAGCCCCAGCATTTT
CSVRGGSNQPQHF
>TRBD1|-|TRBJ1-1|TRBV6-6
TGTGCCAGCGACAGGGGGGGGACTGAAGCTTTCTTT
CASDRGGTEAFF
>-|-|TRBJ2-1|TRBV14
TGTGCCAGCAGCGGCAGCTCCTACAATGAGCAGTTCTTC
CASSGSSYNEQFF
>TRBD2|-|TRBJ2-1|TRBV4-1
TGCGCCAGCAGCCACGTCGGGAGACTAGCGGGGAGATTCTACAATGAGCAGTTCTTC
CASSHVGRLAGRFYNEQFF
>-|-|TRBJ2-3|TRBV9
TGTGCCAGCAGCGTAGAAGGAGCTACAGATACGCAGTATTTT
CASSVEGATDTQYF
>-|-|TRBJ1-3|TRBV12-3/TRBV12-4
TGTGCCAGCAGACCAGGGGTTGGAAACACCATATATTTT
CASRPGVGNTIYF
>-|-|TRBJ2-1|TRBV21-1
TGTGCCAGCAGCAAAGCGTCAGACAGACGAAACTCCTACAATGAGCAGTTCTTC
CASSKASDRRNSYNEQFF
>-|-|TRBJ1-1|TRBV27
TGTGCCAGCACCCGGGGAGTAGGGTTAAATGAAGCTTTCTTT
CASTRGVGLNEAFF
>TRBD1|-|TRBJ2-2|TRBV27
TGTGCCACTAACAGGGGGCCTGCCACCGGGGAGCTGTTTTTT
CATNRGPATGELFF
>-|few|TRBJ1-6|TRBV5-8
TGTGCCAGCAGCTTAAGTGGTTTGAGGAATTCACCCCTCCACTTT
CASSLSGLRNSPLHF
>-|-|TRBJ2-7|TRBV28
TGTGCCAGCAGGGCCCCCGGCAGGGGGGTTTACGAGCAGTACTTC
CASRAPGRGVYEQYF
>TRBD2|-|TRBJ2-4|TRBV19
TGTGCCAGTAGGAATCCTAGCGGGGCTAAAAACATTCAGTACTTC
CASRNPSGAKNIQYF
>TRBD2|-|TRBJ2-2|TRBV15
TGTGCCACCAGCAGAGATCGGGGGGTCACGGAGCTGTTTTTT
CATSRDRGVTELFF